Listed below are T cell receptor beta chains from one sample, sequenced in a study of T cell repertoires in cytomegalovirus infection. TCRdb passed the reads through MiXCR, listing each CDR3 protein once. The sample shows some 220,000 distinct CDR3 sequences, 5% to 8.5% of them seen only once. Sequencing used PBMCs. The receptors come from a human donor in good health (CMV status not recorded). Some clones in this sample may be carry-over from other donors' samples. Both conserved end residues are part of each CDR3. D genes are given only for firm matches. Clone size is not always given. Where it is, it says once, few, many or a class for expanded clones.

J	D	size	V	length	DNA	CDR3
TRBJ2-7	NA	many	TRBV20-1	14	TGCAGTGCTAGCCCCGGGACCTACGACTACGAGCAGTACTTC	CSASPGTYDYEQYF
TRBJ2-7	TRBD2	many	TRBV6-1	15	TGTGCCAGCCACCGAATTGGCGGGGGGGCCTACGAGCAGTACTTC	CASHRIGGGAYEQYF
TRBJ1-1	TRBD1	NA	TRBV7-9	14	TGTGCCAGCAGCCGGACAGGGAGCAACACTGAAGCTTTCTTT	CASSRTGSNTEAFF
TRBJ2-3	NA	many	TRBV6-6	13	TGTGCCAGCACCCCACCCGGCACAGATACGCAGTATTTT	CASTPPGTDTQYF
TRBJ1-3	NA	many	TRBV4-2	17	TGTGCCAGCAGCCAACAGACCCCAGGACCCTCTGGAAACACCATATATTTT	CASSQQTPGPSGNTIYF
TRBJ2-7	NA	many	TRBV7-3	15	TGTGCCAGCAGCCCACAACCCGGGACGAGGAACGAGCAGTACTTC	CASSPQPGTRNEQYF
TRBJ1-6	NA	many	TRBV7-2	17	TGTGCCAGCAGCTTAGTACCCGGGGGTCCTAATAATTCACCCCTCCACTTT	CASSLVPGGPNNSPLHF
TRBJ2-7	NA	few	TRBV12-3/TRBV12-4	14	TGTGCCAGCAGTGGAGGGGGGTCCCAATACGAGCAGTACTTC	CASSGGGSQYEQYF
TRBJ1-1	NA	many	TRBV6-5	14	TGTGCCAGCAGTTACTTGGGCGGAAACACTGAAGCTTTCTTT	CASSYLGGNTEAFF
TRBJ2-7	TRBD1	NA	TRBV12-3/TRBV12-4	15	TGTGCCAGCAGTTTTTCGGGACAGACCAACTACGAGCAGTACTTC	CASSFSGQTNYEQYF
TRBJ2-1	NA	many	TRBV6-2/TRBV6-3	13	TGTGCCAGCAGTTATGGTTCCTGGGCGGTGCAGTTCTTC	CASSYGSWAVQFF
TRBJ2-5	TRBD2	many	TRBV7-2	20	TGTGCCAGCAGCTTAGCCCCCGGGACAGGGCTAGCGGGGGGCCAAGAGACCCAGTACTTC	CASSLAPGTGLAGGQETQYF
TRBJ2-4	NA	many	TRBV7-2	15	TGTGCCAGCAGCTCCGTGGCCCTAGCCAAAAACATTCAGTACTTC	CASSSVALAKNIQYF
TRBJ2-5	NA	many	TRBV2	13	TGTGCCAGCAACGTCCGGGACGAGGAGACCCAGTACTTC	CASNVRDEETQYF
TRBJ2-7	NA	many	TRBV5-1	15	TGCGCCAGCAGCTTGGGAGGGGACGGCTCCTACGAGCAGTACTTC	CASSLGGDGSYEQYF
TRBJ2-7	NA	many	TRBV6-5	11	TGTGCCAGCAGTTTCCAGGGGAAACAGTACTTC	CASSFQGKQYF
TRBJ1-2	TRBD1	many	TRBV7-6	15	TGTGCCAGCAGCTTAATCCAGGGGGAGGCAAGGGGCTACACCTTC	CASSLIQGEARGYTF
TRBJ2-7	NA	many	TRBV7-2	12	TGTGCCAGCAGTATTAAGAGGCTCGAGCAGTACTTC	CASSIKRLEQYF
TRBJ2-2	NA	many	TRBV2	14	TGTGCCACTCTCCCGGCGGGTTCTAGCGGGGAGCTGTTTTTT	CATLPAGSSGELFF
TRBJ1-4	NA	NA	TRBV5-1	16	TGCGCCAGCAGCTTGTCCGGGGCAGGCGGTTATGAAAAACTGTTTTTT	CASSLSGAGGYEKLFF
TRBJ1-1	NA	few	TRBV25-1	13	TGTGCCAGCAGTGCCCAAGGACAGAGTGAAGCTTTCTTT	CASSAQGQSEAFF
TRBJ2-5	TRBD1	many	TRBV29-1	14	TGCAGCGTTGCTGGGACAGGGTACCAAGAGACCCAGTACTTC	CSVAGTGYQETQYF
TRBJ1-1	NA	many	TRBV29-1	13	TGCAGCGCCGACAAAACAGGGAACACTGAAGCTTTCTTT	CSADKTGNTEAFF
TRBJ1-2	NA	many	TRBV12-3/TRBV12-4	13	TGTGCCAGCAGTTCACAGGACAACTATGGCTACACCTTC	CASSSQDNYGYTF
TRBJ1-5	NA	many	TRBV2	14	TGTGCCAGCAGAACCGGCCTTAGCAATCAGCCCCAGCATTTT	CASRTGLSNQPQHF
TRBJ2-1	NA	many	TRBV7-8	15	TGTGCCAGCAGCCCTCCGGGGGCTGCCTACAATGAGCAGTTCTTC	CASSPPGAAYNEQFF
TRBJ2-5	TRBD2	NA	TRBV12-3/TRBV12-4	14	TGTGCCAGCACTACCCGGACTAGCCAAGAGACCCAGTACTTC	CASTTRTSQETQYF
TRBJ1-1	NA	many	TRBV6-5	12	TGTGCCAGCAGTTACGGGTCCACTGAAGCTTTCTTT	CASSYGSTEAFF
TRBJ1-5	NA	many	TRBV20-1	14	TGCAGTGCTAGAGATACCGGGAGGGACCAGCCCCAGCATTTT	CSARDTGRDQPQHF
TRBJ2-3	TRBD2	NA	TRBV6-5	15	TGTGCCAGCAGAACTAGCGGGGCGAGCACAGATACGCAGTATTTT	CASRTSGASTDTQYF
TRBJ2-4	NA	many	TRBV7-2	13	TGTGCCAGCAGCTTATACCGCGGAAACATTCAGTACTTC	CASSLYRGNIQYF
TRBJ1-2	TRBD1	many	TRBV18	17	TGTGCCAGCTCACCGCTGGGCGACAGGGGAGGTAATGATGGCTACACCTTC	CASSPLGDRGGNDGYTF
TRBJ1-5	NA	many	TRBV6-2/TRBV6-3	12	TGTGCCAGCAGTCTTGTCTATCAGCCCCAGCATTTT	CASSLVYQPQHF
TRBJ2-5	NA	many	TRBV7-9	12	TGTGCCAGCAGCCCCTTCGGAGAGACCCAGTACTTC	CASSPFGETQYF
TRBJ1-5	NA	few	TRBV5-5	13	TGTGCCAGCAGCATGGGGCCGGATCAGCCCCAGCATTTT	CASSMGPDQPQHF
TRBJ2-5	TRBD1	many	TRBV7-9	14	TGTGCCAGCAGCCCAGGGACAGGACAAGAGACCCAGTACTTC	CASSPGTGQETQYF
TRBJ1-1	NA	once	TRBV20-1	14	TGCAGTGCCCCGATCCAAAGGAGGAACACTGAAGCTTTCTTT	CSAPIQRRNTEAFF
TRBJ2-1	TRBD2	many	TRBV7-9	19	TGTGCCAGCAATCCGCCGGGCCTACTAGCGGGGGCCACCTACAATGAGCAGTTCTTC	CASNPPGLLAGATYNEQFF
TRBJ1-4	TRBD1	many	TRBV12-3/TRBV12-4	15	TGTGCCAGCAGCCCAGGGGGCACAACTAATGAAAAACTGTTTTTT	CASSPGGTTNEKLFF
TRBJ2-2	NA	NA	TRBV25-1	13	TGTGCCAGCAGTGAATACAACACCGGGGAGCTGTTTTTT	CASSEYNTGELFF
TRBJ1-3	NA	many	TRBV7-2	15	TGTGCCAGCAGTTTCTCGACAGACAACGGAAACACCATATATTTT	CASSFSTDNGNTIYF
TRBJ2-2	TRBD2	many	TRBV7-6	16	TGTGCCAGCAGCTTAGTAGCGGGGGAGGACACCGGGGAGCTGTTTTTT	CASSLVAGEDTGELFF
TRBJ2-3	NA	many	TRBV5-6	12	TGTGCCAGCAGCTTAAATCTAGATACGCAGTATTTT	CASSLNLDTQYF
TRBJ2-7	NA	many	TRBV7-2	14	TGTGCCAGCAGCTTAGGCAACGGGGCCTACGAGCAGTACTTC	CASSLGNGAYEQYF
TRBJ1-2	NA	many	TRBV7-2	13	TGTGCCAGCAGCTTATGGGTCAGCTATGGCTACACCTTC	CASSLWVSYGYTF
TRBJ1-5	NA	many	TRBV7-2	13	TGTGCCAGCAGCTCGGACGGCAATCAGCCCCAGCATTTT	CASSSDGNQPQHF
TRBJ1-2	TRBD1	many	TRBV20-1	14	TGCAGTGCTCTTGGGACAGCGTCTAACTATGGCTACACCTTC	CSALGTASNYGYTF
TRBJ2-5	TRBD2	few	TRBV18	17	TGTGCCAGCTCACCACAAGAGACTAGCCTATTTGGAGAGACCCAGTACTTC	CASSPQETSLFGETQYF
TRBJ2-2	TRBD1	many	TRBV11-3	14	TGTGCCAGCACCGCCGGACAGGACACCGGGGAGCTGTTTTTT	CASTAGQDTGELFF
TRBJ1-1	NA	many	TRBV6-5	16	TGTGCCAGCAGTTACTCCCCTGGACGGTTGAACACTGAAGCTTTCTTT	CASSYSPGRLNTEAFF
TRBJ2-7	TRBD1	few	TRBV29-1	13	TGCAGCGCTCTGGACAGGGCTTCCTACGAGCAGTACTTC	CSALDRASYEQYF
TRBJ2-5	TRBD1	few	TRBV7-3	15	TGTGCCAGCAGCTCGGCACAGGGGAGCCAAGAGACCCAGTACTTC	CASSSAQGSQETQYF
TRBJ2-3	NA	many	TRBV7-2	15	TGTGCCAGCAGCTTTTCTGGAGCGGGCACAGATACGCAGTATTTT	CASSFSGAGTDTQYF
TRBJ1-1	NA	many	TRBV29-1	13	TGCAGCGTTGATGGGATTCGTGGCTCTGAAGCTTTCTTT	CSVDGIRGSEAFF